A selection of T cell receptor beta chains follows, all from one sample in a study of metastatic and nonmetastatic thyroid tumors. TCRdb re-processed the PCR reads through MiXCR. The sample lists 45,000 or so clones, 4% occurring once. Sequenced sample: blood. These TCRs come from a female donor with papillary thyroid cancer or a benign thyroid nodule (not recorded which). Some clones in this sample may be carry-over from other donors' samples. Each CDR3 is given with its conserved first and last residue. A D gene is named only where the DNA matches it firmly. Clone size is not always given. Where it is, it says once, few, many or a class for expanded clones.

few,TRBJ1-1,TRBD1,TRBV28,TGTGCCAGCAGTTCCCCGCAGGGGGTGAACACTGAAGCTTTCTTT,CASSSPQGVNTEAFF
many,TRBJ2-3,TRBD1,TRBV25-1,TGTGCCAGCAGTGAATCATGGGGACAGAGTGGGACAGATACGCAGTATTTT,CASSESWGQSGTDTQYF
-,TRBJ2-1,-,TRBV7-3,TGTGCCAGCAGCCTGGCCTCAGGGGGCGGGAGTGTCGATGAGCAGTTCTTC,CASSLASGGGSVDEQFF
many,TRBJ2-1,TRBD1,TRBV24-1,TGTGCCACCAGTGATTGGACAGGGGGGACCTACAATGAGCAGTTCTTC,CATSDWTGGTYNEQFF
-,TRBJ2-7,-,TRBV5-1,TGCGCCAGCAGCCCGGACGGCTCCTACGAGCAGTACTTC,CASSPDGSYEQYF
many,TRBJ1-3,TRBD1,TRBV5-5,TGTGCCAGCAGCTTGGTTTACAGGGGAATCGGAAACACCATATATTTT,CASSLVYRGIGNTIYF
many,TRBJ2-5,TRBD2,TRBV7-9,TGTGCCAGCAGCCCAACCCTGGCGGGAGCCCTGAAATCGCAAGAGACCCAGTACTTC,CASSPTLAGALKSQETQYF
-,TRBJ1-4,-,TRBV19,TGTGCCAGTAGTGTTACATTCCGCACTCCTAATGAAAAACTGTTTTTT,CASSVTFRTPNEKLFF
few,TRBJ2-2,-,TRBV12-3/TRBV12-4,TGTGCCAGCGGTGGGGGCGTGCACGGGGAGCTGTTTTTT,CASGGGVHGELFF
many,TRBJ2-1,-,TRBV20-1,TGCAGTGCTAGAGATTACTTGCGGGCAGACTCCAATGAGCAGTTCTTC,CSARDYLRADSNEQFF
-,TRBJ2-2,-,TRBV5-1,TGCGCCAGCAGCTTGGGACAGGCAGTGACCGGGGAGCTGTTTTTT,CASSLGQAVTGELFF
many,TRBJ2-1,TRBD2,TRBV5-1,TGCGCCAGCAGCTTGGGGTCTAGCGGGGTCGGAGGTGAGCAGTTCTTC,CASSLGSSGVGGEQFF
many,TRBJ2-2,-,TRBV12-3/TRBV12-4,TGTGCCAGCAGTTTATTTGGAGGCACCGGGGAGCTGTTTTTT,CASSLFGGTGELFF
many,TRBJ2-3,TRBD2,TRBV5-1,TGCGCCAGCAGCTTGGGGGGGACTAGCGGGTCTAGCACAGATACGCAGTATTTT,CASSLGGTSGSSTDTQYF
many,TRBJ1-4,-,TRBV20-1,TGCAGTGCTAGAGGAGGAGGCGCCGGTGAAAAACTGTTTTTT,CSARGGGAGEKLFF
many,TRBJ1-5,TRBD1,TRBV19,TGTGCCAGTAGTACCGGGACAGGGAGCAATCAGCCCCAGCATTTT,CASSTGTGSNQPQHF
many,TRBJ2-5,-,TRBV5-1,TGCGCCAGCAGCTCGGGGACGGAAGAGACCCAGTACTTC,CASSSGTEETQYF
many,TRBJ2-2,-,TRBV24-1,TGTGCCACCAGTGATTTTTGGGAAAAGGACGGCACCGGGGAGCTGTTTTTT,CATSDFWEKDGTGELFF
many,TRBJ1-1,-,TRBV20-1,TGCAGTGCTAGTTGGACCCCATGGGGTAACACTGAAGCTTTCTTT,CSASWTPWGNTEAFF
-,TRBJ2-3,TRBD1,TRBV3-1,TGTGCCAGCAGCCAAGATGACAGGGGACATGGCACAGATACGCAGTATTTT,CASSQDDRGHGTDTQYF
many,TRBJ2-7,-,TRBV7-6,TGTGCCAGCAGCTTAGACATCTCCTACGAGCAGTACTTC,CASSLDISYEQYF
-,TRBJ1-4,TRBD1,TRBV28,TGTGCCAGCAGTGTACAGGGGGAAAAACTGTTTTTT,CASSVQGEKLFF
-,TRBJ1-5,TRBD1,TRBV6-5,TGTGCCAGCAGTTCGGGACAGAAGAATCATCCCCAGCATTTT,CASSSGQKNHPQHF
many,TRBJ2-2,TRBD2,TRBV5-4,TGTGCCAGCAGCCCGAGCGGGAGGGGGCACGGGGAGCTGTTTTTT,CASSPSGRGHGELFF
-,TRBJ2-5,TRBD2,TRBV6-5,TGTGCCAGCAGTTACGGGGGTAGCGGGTTAGAGACCCAGTACTTC,CASSYGGSGLETQYF
many,TRBJ2-1,TRBD1,TRBV20-1,TGCAGCCGACAGGGTCGCGACAATGAGCAGTTCTTC,CSRQGRDNEQFF
many,TRBJ2-2,TRBD2,TRBV3-1,TGTGCCAGCAGCCTGATCGGGGGGGGAGCCCCCGGGGAGCTGTTTTTT,CASSLIGGGAPGELFF
many,TRBJ2-1,-,TRBV6-2/TRBV6-3,TGTGCCAGCAGCCTGGACCCCTCCAGGGATGAGCAGTTCTTC,CASSLDPSRDEQFF
many,TRBJ2-5,TRBD2,TRBV11-2,TGTGCCAGCAGCCTACTTGCGGGGGGGGCCGCGACCCAGTACTTC,CASSLLAGGAATQYF
many,TRBJ2-7,-,TRBV19,TGTGCCAGTAGTCCCCCCGGCGCAGGTTTCTACGAGCAGTACTTC,CASSPPGAGFYEQYF
-,TRBJ1-6,-,TRBV28,TGTGCCAGCAGTTTTCTGGGGTCAACTAATTCACCCCTCCACTTT,CASSFLGSTNSPLHF
many,TRBJ2-1,TRBD2,TRBV7-2,TGTGCCAGCAGCATTCGACTAGCGGGGTACTCCTACAATGAGCAGTTCTTC,CASSIRLAGYSYNEQFF
many,TRBJ2-7,-,TRBV5-1,TGCGCCAGCAGCGCCGGGGGGCCCCTGGGGGAGCAGTACTTC,CASSAGGPLGEQYF
-,TRBJ1-5,-,TRBV20-1,TGCAGTGCTGCGTGGACTGGGCTTAAGATTAACGCACATTTAAATCAGCCCCAGCATTTT,CSAAWTGLKINAHLNQPQHF
many,TRBJ2-5,-,TRBV6-5,TGTGCCAGCAGTTACTCGGGACCCCGAAACGGGGAGACCCAGTACTTC,CASSYSGPRNGETQYF
few,TRBJ2-2,TRBD1,TRBV6-1,TGTGCCAGCAGTGAGGACAGGGGGCCCGGGGATCTGTTTTTT,CASSEDRGPGDLFF
many,TRBJ2-3,-,TRBV25-1,TGTGCCAGCATGAAGAATCCAGATACGCAGTATTTT,CASMKNPDTQYF
-,TRBJ2-2,-,TRBV6-1,TGTGCCAGCAATGAAGTTATCGAGGGAGCTGGGACCGGGGAGCTGTTTTTT,CASNEVIEGAGTGELFF
-,TRBJ1-6,-,TRBV28,TGTGCCAGCAGCGGTGGAGGGCCTCAAAGATTCCCCCTCCACTTT,CASSGGGPQRFPLHF
few,TRBJ2-3,-,TRBV10-1,TGCGCCAGTGCCCTGGGTGATACGCAGTATTTT,CASALGDTQYF
few,TRBJ2-3,TRBD1,TRBV6-5,TGTGCCAGCAGTTTCAACACCGATCCGGGACAGGATGTAGATACGCAGTATTTT,CASSFNTDPGQDVDTQYF